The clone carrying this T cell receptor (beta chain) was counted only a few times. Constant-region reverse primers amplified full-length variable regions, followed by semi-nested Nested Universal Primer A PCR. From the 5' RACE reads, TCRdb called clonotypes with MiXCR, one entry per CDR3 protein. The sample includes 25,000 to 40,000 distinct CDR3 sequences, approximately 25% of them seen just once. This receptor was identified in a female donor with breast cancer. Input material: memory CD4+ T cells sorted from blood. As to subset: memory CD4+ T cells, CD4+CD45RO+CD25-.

The CDR3 sequence is CAWSDRPRVSQPQHF. The CDR3 nucleotides are TGTGCCTGGAGTGATCGGCCCCGAGTTAGTCAGCCCCAGCATTTT. The chain has TRBV30 and TRBJ1-5; D remains unclear. CDR3 length equals 15 residues. CDR1 GTSNPN and CDR2 SVGIG come from the germline V gene (reference sequence). Trimming left V 1 base short and J 6 bases short, with 16 bases between. The full variable domain, its missing parts supplied by reference TRBV30 and TRBJ1-5, is SQTIHQWPATLVQPVGSPLSLECTVEGTSNPNLYWYRQAAGRGLQLLFYSVGIGQISSEVPQNLSASRPQDRQFILSSKKLLLSDSGFYLCAWSDRPRVSQPQHFGDGTRLSIL.